The 2 T cell receptor beta chains listed next were all sequenced from one sample in a study of CD8 T cells in ankylosing spondylitis. Notes on the study in general: Seven to nine highly homologous variants made up a TCR beta motif that seemed to typify ankylosing spondylitis blood.

Their recognized antigens are unknown. TCRdb recomputed calls from the 5' RACE reads with MiXCR, one row per CDR3 protein. Of approximately 300,000 distinct CDR3 sequences in the sample, approximately 8% were seen once. Material: blood, either unsorted or a sorted T cell fraction (not recorded which). The receptor set was obtained from a male donor with ankylosing spondylitis.

Only a few counts were recorded for this clonotype. V and J are TRBV12-3 or TRBV12-4 and TRBJ2-7; D not resolved. V gave up 5 bases and J gave up 5 bases, with 7 bases separating them. The CDR3 sequence is 11 residues long. CDR3 nucleotides: TGTGCCAGCAGTAAGTTTGACGAGCAGTACTTC. It codes for CASSKFDEQYF.

The V gene is TRBV27, the J gene TRBJ2-3; TRBD1 matches at 8 bases. Per the germline V gene, CDR1 is MNHEY and CDR2 is SMNVEV (reference sequence). J lost 2 bases, V lost 6 bases, and 16 bases had no gene match. The CDR3 contains 18 residues. The chain's CDR3 is CASRILNIRGRDTDTQYF. The CDR3 DNA reads as TGTGCCAGCAGGATACTCAACATCAGGGGGCGCGACACAGATACGCAGTATTTT.